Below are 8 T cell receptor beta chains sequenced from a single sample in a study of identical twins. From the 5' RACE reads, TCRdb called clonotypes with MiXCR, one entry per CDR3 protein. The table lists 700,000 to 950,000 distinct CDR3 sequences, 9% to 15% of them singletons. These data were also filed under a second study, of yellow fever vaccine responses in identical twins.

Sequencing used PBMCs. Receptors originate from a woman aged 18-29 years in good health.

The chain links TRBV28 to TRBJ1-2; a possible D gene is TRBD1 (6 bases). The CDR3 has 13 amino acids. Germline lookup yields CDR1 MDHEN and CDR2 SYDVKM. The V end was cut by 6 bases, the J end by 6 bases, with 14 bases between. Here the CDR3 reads CASSRTVYHGYTF. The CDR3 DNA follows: TGTGCCAGCAGCCGGACAGTTTATCATGGCTACACCTTC.

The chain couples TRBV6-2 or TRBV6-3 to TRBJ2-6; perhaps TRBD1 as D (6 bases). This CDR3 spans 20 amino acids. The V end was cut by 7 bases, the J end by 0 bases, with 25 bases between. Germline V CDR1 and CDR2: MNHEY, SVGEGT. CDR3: CASNLPWGQGYASGANVLTF. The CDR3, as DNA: TGTGCCAGCAACCTACCCTGGGGGCAGGGATATGCCTCTGGGGCCAACGTCCTGACTTTC.

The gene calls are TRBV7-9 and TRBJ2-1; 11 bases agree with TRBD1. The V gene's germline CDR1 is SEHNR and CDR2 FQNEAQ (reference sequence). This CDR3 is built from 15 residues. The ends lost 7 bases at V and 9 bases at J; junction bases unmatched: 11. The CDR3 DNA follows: TGTGCCAGCAACCCGACCCGGGACAGGGGGGTTGAGCAGTTCTTC. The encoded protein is CASNPTRDRGVEQFF.

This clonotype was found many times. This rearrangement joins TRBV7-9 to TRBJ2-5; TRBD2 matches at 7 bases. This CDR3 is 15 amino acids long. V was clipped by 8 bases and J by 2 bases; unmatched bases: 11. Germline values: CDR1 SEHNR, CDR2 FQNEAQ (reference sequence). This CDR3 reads CASERSGVGQETQYF. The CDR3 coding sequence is TGTGCCAGCGAACGAAGCGGGGTGGGACAAGAGACCCAGTACTTC.

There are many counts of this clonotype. CDR3 sequence: CASSLGPGQGNEQYV. As DNA, the CDR3 is TGTGCCAGCAGTTTAGGCCCAGGACAGGGCAACGAGCAGTACGTC. V and J are TRBV12-3 or TRBV12-4 and TRBJ2-7; 8 bases line up with TRBD1. With V trimmed by 1 base and J by 5 bases, 7 bases remained unmatched. There are 15 residues in the CDR3.

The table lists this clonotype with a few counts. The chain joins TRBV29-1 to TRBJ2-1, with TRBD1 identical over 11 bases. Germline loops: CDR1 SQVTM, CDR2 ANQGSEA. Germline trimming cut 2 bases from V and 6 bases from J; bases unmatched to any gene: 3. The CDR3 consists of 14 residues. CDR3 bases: TGCAGCGTTGAACTGGGACAGGGGGGCAATGAGCAGTTCTTC. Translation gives CSVELGQGGNEQFF.

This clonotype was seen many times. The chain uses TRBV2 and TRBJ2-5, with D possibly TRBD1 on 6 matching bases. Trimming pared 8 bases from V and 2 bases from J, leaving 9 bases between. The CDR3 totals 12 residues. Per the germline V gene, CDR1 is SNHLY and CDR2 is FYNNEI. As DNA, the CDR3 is TGTGCCAGCGGGGGACAACAAGAGACCCAGTACTTC. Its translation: CASGGQQETQYF.

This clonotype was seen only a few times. CDR3 nucleotides: TGTGCCAGCTCTTATGTTAGCGGGGACCCGGAGGATACGCAGTATTTT. This translates into CASSYVSGDPEDTQYF. The chain recombines TRBV18 with TRBJ2-3; 8 nucleotides align to TRBD2. Germline lookup yields CDR1 KGHSH and CDR2 LQKENI. The CDR3 length is 16 residues. The V gene end was trimmed by 6 bases and the J gene end by 6 bases; junction bases not matched to a gene: 14.